Below are 27 T cell receptor beta chains sequenced from a single sample in a study of blood T cell repertoires in COVID-19. Profiling relied on immunoSEQ multiplex PCR, and the TCRdb table lists in-frame clones only, not all of them. The sample carries 200,000 to 300,000 clones, about nine tenths recorded once. Sequencing input: PBMCs or T cells enriched from blood (not recorded which). The source is a woman aged 35 to 49 with acute COVID-19.

This clone has just a few counts. The rearrangement joins TRBV24-1 to TRBJ2-1; 12 bases line up with TRBD2. The CDR3 runs to 17 residues. Germline CDR1 and CDR2: KGHDR and SFDVKD. The V segment lost 1 base and the J segment 7 bases; nucleotides outside the gene matches: 7. CDR3 loop: CATSDFRSSGRANEQFF. The CDR3, as DNA: TGTGCCACCAGTGATTTCCGTTCTAGCGGGAGGGCAAATGAGCAGTTCTTC.

The chain has TRBV5-6 and TRBJ1-2, with 11 bases fitting TRBD1. The CDR3 is 16 residues long. V trimming: 4 bases; J trimming: 2 bases; junction bases outside the gene matches: 7. Germline CDR1 reads SGHDT; CDR2 reads YYEEEE. For the CDR3, the DNA is TGTGCCAGCAGCCTCCGGACAGGGGGCGGGAACTATGGCTACACCTTC. Translating gives CASSLRTGGGNYGYTF.

This sequence joins TRBV4-2 and TRBJ2-7, with 7 positions matching TRBD1. With V trimmed by 4 bases and J by 0 bases, 12 bases remained unmatched. This CDR3 is 17 amino acids long. Germline CDR1 and CDR2: LGHNA and YNFKEQ. CDR3 coding DNA: TGTGCCAGCAGCCTTGACCTGAACAGGGGTGTCTCCTACGAGCAGTACTTC. Its protein is CASSLDLNRGVSYEQYF.

CDR3 sequence (DNA): TGTGCCAGCAGTGAAGGCGGAAGTAGCACAGATACGCAGTATTTT. Translating gives CASSEGGSSTDTQYF. The rearrangement links TRBV25-1 to TRBJ2-3; D is undetermined. The CDR3 has 15 amino acids. Trimming removed 2 bases at V and 0 bases at J, with 9 bases between. CDR1 is MGHDK, CDR2 SYGVNS, per germline.

The V gene is TRBV6-2 or TRBV6-3, the J gene TRBJ1-5; no clear D. The V gene lost 2 bases and the J gene lost 0 bases, with 8 bases spanning the gap. Germline CDR1 MNHEY, CDR2 SVGEGT. The CDR3 spans 15 residues. CDR3: CASSYNEYSNQPQHF. CDR3 coding DNA: TGTGCCAGCAGTTACAACGAGTATAGCAATCAGCCCCAGCATTTT.

This chain joins TRBV5-4 and TRBJ2-1, with 10 bases matching TRBD2. Germline V gene sequence: CDR1 SGHNT, CDR2 YYREEE (reference sequence). The V gene end was trimmed by 5 bases and the J gene end by 6 bases; junction bases not matched to a gene: 11. The CDR3 has 16 residues. Here the CDR3 DNA reads TGTGCCAGCAGTCGGACTAGCGGTCCAACCGGCAATGAGCAGTTCTTC. It encodes CASSRTSGPTGNEQFF.

This chain uses TRBV21-1 with TRBJ1-5; TRBD1, the table's D call, was not compared with the DNA. TRBV21-1 is reported as a pseudogene. The CDR3 covers 18 residues. The DNA of the CDR3 is TGTGCCAGCAGCAAAGAGGTAGGGGCGCTATTCAGCAATCAGCCCCAGCATTTT. Amino acids: CASSKEVGALFSNQPQHF.

On this clone itself: One end of the junction is discordant with germline, which a read error may explain. The chain recombines TRBV9 with TRBJ1-2, with D maybe TRBD1 (5 bases). CDR3 length equals 13 residues. The germline V gene has CDR1 SGDLS and CDR2 YYNGEE. The CDR3 DNA follows: TGTGCCAGCAGCGTAGCACAGGACTACGGCTACACCTTC. Translated, it gives CASSVAQDYGYTF.

Here the CDR3 reads CASSPRTSGRAETQYF. CDR3 DNA: TGTGCCAGCAGTCCCAGGACTAGCGGGAGGGCGGAGACCCAGTACTTC. The J gene is TRBJ2-5, the V gene TRBV27; 15 bases fit TRBD2. Germline V gene sequence: CDR1 MNHEY, CDR2 SMNVEV (reference sequence). The CDR3 has 16 residues. The junction had 6 bases not matched to a gene; V was cut back by 5 bases and J by 5 bases.

This chain links TRBV14 with TRBJ1-1; D might be TRBD1 (5 bases). Looked up from germline, CDR1 is SGHDN and CDR2 is FVKESK. The ends were cut back, 4 bases at V and 5 bases at J, with 17 bases in the middle. This CDR3 region has 15 residues. CDR3 in DNA: TGTGCCAGCAGCCCCAGGGACTTGTATGGGACTGAAGCTTTCTTT. Amino acids: CASSPRDLYGTEAFF.

This clone was picked up one time. The chain has TRBV7-6 and TRBJ1-1, with 12 bases matching TRBD1. J was trimmed by 3 bases and V by 5 bases; bases with no gene match: 10. The CDR3 totals 17 residues. Germline loops: CDR1 SGHVS, CDR2 FNYEAQ. CDR3 in DNA: TGTGCCAGCAGCCTCCGGGACAGGGGGCATCTGGACACTGAAGCTTTCTTT. Translating gives CASSLRDRGHLDTEAFF.

This chain joins TRBV18 and TRBJ2-1; TRBD2 aligns across 11 bases. Per the germline V gene, CDR1 is KGHSH and CDR2 is LQKENI. Trimming removed 6 bases from V and 5 bases from J; junction bases left unmatched: 3. The CDR3 length is 14 residues. DNA for the CDR3: TGTGCCAGCTCCTCGGGACTAGCGGACAATGAGCAGTTCTTC. Its protein is CASSSGLADNEQFF.

This sequence joins TRBV6-5 and TRBJ1-5, with D unresolved. The CDR3 runs to 14 residues. CDR1 and CDR2 (germline): MNHEY, SVGAGI. V gave up 5 bases and J gave up 2 bases, with 10 bases separating them. The DNA for the CDR3 is TGTGCCAGCAGTCGGTCTCAGGGCAATCAGCCCCAGCATTTT. Its translation is CASSRSQGNQPQHF.

The chain is built from TRBV5-1 and TRBJ1-1; 10 nucleotides align to TRBD1. CDR1 and CDR2 from the germline V gene are SGHRS and YFSETQ. This CDR3 region has 17 residues. The V and J ends lost 2 bases and 4 bases, in that order; junction bases with no gene match: 11. The CDR3 sequence is CASSFADRGGFGTEAFF. The CDR3 nucleotides read TGCGCCAGCAGCTTTGCGGACAGGGGGGGTTTCGGCACTGAAGCTTTCTTT.

V is TRBV19 and J is TRBJ1-1; D not resolved. V gave up 7 bases and J gave up 1 base, with 7 bases separating them. The CDR3 runs 12 residues. Germline CDR1 is LNHDA and CDR2 is SQIVND (reference sequence). This CDR3 reads CASNDWNTEAFF. In DNA form, the CDR3 reads TGTGCCAGTAACGACTGGAACACTGAAGCTTTCTTT.

The V and J genes are TRBV4-3 and TRBJ1-3; 8 bases are shared with TRBD1. With V trimmed by 1 base and J by 4 bases, 3 bases remained unmatched. The CDR3 sequence is 15 residues long. The germline V gene encodes CDR1 LGHNA and CDR2 YSLEER. The CDR3 DNA follows: TGCGCCAGCAGCCAAGGGACAGGGTCCGGAAACACCATATATTTT. This translates into CASSQGTGSGNTIYF.

The DNA for the CDR3 is TGCGCCAGCAGTAAAGGGGGCGCCACTTTGGATGAAAAACTGTTTTTT. Its protein is CASSKGGATLDEKLFF. The chain uses TRBV5-1 and TRBJ1-4, with TRBD1 identical over 7 bases. The V gene's germline CDR1 is SGHRS and CDR2 YFSETQ. The CDR3 runs to 16 residues. The V segment lost 5 bases and the J segment 6 bases; nucleotides outside the gene matches: 13.

The chain couples TRBV28 to TRBJ1-4; D is possibly TRBD1 (6 bases). V gave up 4 bases and J gave up 8 bases, with 14 bases separating them. The CDR3 contains 14 residues. Per germline, CDR1 MDHEN and CDR2 SYDVKM. CDR3 sequence (DNA): TGTGCCAGCAGTTCGGGACACACGGAGGAAAAACTGTTTTTT. Its protein product is CASSSGHTEEKLFF.

This clone was observed a single time. The chain combines TRBV5-1 with TRBJ2-5; 7 positions agree with TRBD1. This CDR3 has 16 residues. CDR1 and CDR2 from the germline V gene are SGHRS and YFSETQ. The V gene end was trimmed by 4 bases and the J gene end by 5 bases; junction bases not matched to a gene: 14. CDR3 loop: CASSPGGQVGMETQYF. CDR3 coding DNA: TGCGCCAGCAGCCCGGGTGGACAGGTGGGGATGGAGACCCAGTACTTC.

This clone was seen just once. The rearrangement uses TRBV6-5 and TRBJ1-2, with 11 bases fitting TRBD1. The J segment lost 4 bases and the V segment lost 6 bases, leaving 7 bases of the junction unmatched. The V gene's germline CDR1 is MNHEY and CDR2 SVGAGI. The CDR3 extends over 15 amino acids. The CDR3 region is CASRPGTGGTYGYTF. The CDR3 DNA is TGTGCCAGCAGACCCGGGACAGGGGGAACCTATGGCTACACCTTC.

This sequence joins TRBV19 and TRBJ1-1; D is unresolved. Germline CDR1 reads LNHDA; CDR2 reads SQIVND (reference sequence). The CDR3 spans 14 residues. Trimming pared 5 bases from V and 4 bases from J, leaving 14 bases between. In nucleotides, the CDR3 is TGTGCCAGTAGTCCCAGGATCCCTGGCACTGAAGCTTTCTTT. Its translation is CASSPRIPGTEAFF.

V and J are TRBV6-5 and TRBJ2-7; TRBD2 matches at 8 bases. The length of the CDR3 is 15 residues. Germline CDR1 reads MNHEY; CDR2 reads SVGAGI. Unmatched junction bases numbered 5, after V lost 4 bases and J lost 0 bases. DNA for the CDR3: TGTGCCAGCAGTTCCTTAGCGGGAAACTCCTACGAGCAGTACGTC. Encoded protein: CASSSLAGNSYEQYV.

The V and J genes are TRBV30 and TRBJ2-7, with 9 bases identical to TRBD1. The germline gives CDR1 GTSNPN, CDR2 SVGIG (reference sequence). The CDR3 totals 13 residues. Unmatched junction bases numbered 7, after V lost 5 bases and J lost 5 bases. The CDR3 reads CAWSRTGADEQYF. The CDR3 bases are TGTGCCTGGTCCCGGACAGGGGCGGACGAGCAGTACTTC.

CDR3: CASGRQGTNEKLFF. CDR3 nucleotide sequence: TGCGCCAGCGGCAGACAGGGTACTAATGAAAAACTGTTTTTT. The V call is TRBV5-1, the J call TRBJ1-4, with TRBD1 matching 7 bases. The V and J ends lost 7 bases and 2 bases, in that order; junction bases with no gene match: 5. Germline loops: CDR1 SGHRS, CDR2 YFSETQ. The CDR3 runs 14 residues.

This chain joins TRBV9 and TRBJ2-7, with a weak D call TRBD1 (6 bases). CDR3 size: 13 residues. CDR1 is SGDLS and CDR2 is YYNGEE in the germline V gene. The V end lost 3 bases, the J end lost 2 bases, and 9 bases lay between the germline ends. The CDR3 DNA reads TGTGCCAGCAGCGCGGACAGCCCCTACGAGCAGTACTTC. This gives the protein CASSADSPYEQYF.

The chain links TRBV9 to TRBJ2-3; 13 bases align to TRBD2. Trimming at V came to 2 bases and at J to 2 bases, leaving 2 bases not matched to a gene. The CDR3 sequence is 16 residues long. Germline V gene sequence: CDR1 SGDLS, CDR2 YYNGEE. The CDR3: CASSVGLAGPTDTQYF. CDR3 DNA sequence: TGTGCCAGCAGCGTGGGACTAGCGGGACCCACAGATACGCAGTATTTT.

This chain connects TRBV19 to TRBJ1-2; D is uncertain. Germline loops: CDR1 LNHDA, CDR2 SQIVND (reference sequence). The CDR3 is 16 residues long. Deletions cut 6 bases from V and 3 bases from J, with 20 bases between. CDR3: CASSIFLRARDYGYTF. The CDR3 region has the DNA TGTGCCAGTAGCATTTTCTTACGGGCGAGGGACTATGGCTACACCTTC.